The present entry profiles one TCR beta chain with its context. As originally analysed: Amplified reference gene primers provided the basis for estimating nucleated cell counts. Assay used: immunoSEQ multiplex PCR; TCRdb lists only in-frame clones, some missing. D and trimming come from the DNA, and the V and J calls and clone size come from that table. Counted here are tens of thousands of clones, around 85% occurring once; the ten biggest clones make up 4.5% to 5.5%. This specimen belongs to a study of blood T cell repertoires in COVID-19. Background on the study: Donors in the United States, Italy and Spain gave samples during acute or convalescent COVID-19. Nucleic acid was either cDNA or gDNA, and it came from T cells, B-cell-depleted T cells, or PBMCs.

CDR1 and CDR2 from the germline V gene are MDHEN and SYDVKM. Trimming shortened V by 6 bases and J by 5 bases, and 17 bases separated the two germline ends. The length of the CDR3 is 14 residues. Sequenced material: peripheral blood. The rearrangement joins TRBV28 to TRBJ2-7, with TRBD1 as a possible D gene (6 bases). The TCR comes from a man older than 75 with acute or convalescent COVID-19. The DNA of the CDR3 is TGTGCCAGCAGACCGGACAGCCTGCCCCACGAGCAGTACTTC. Its protein is CASRPDSLPHEQYF.